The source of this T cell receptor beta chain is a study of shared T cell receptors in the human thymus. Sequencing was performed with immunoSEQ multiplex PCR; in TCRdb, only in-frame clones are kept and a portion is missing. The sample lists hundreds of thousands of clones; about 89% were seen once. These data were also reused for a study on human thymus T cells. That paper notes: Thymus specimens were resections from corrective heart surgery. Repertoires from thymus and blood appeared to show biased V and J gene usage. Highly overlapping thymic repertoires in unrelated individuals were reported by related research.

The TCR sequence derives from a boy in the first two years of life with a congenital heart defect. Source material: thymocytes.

CDR3 sequence: CASSPRDGSSYEQYF. The CDR3 DNA reads TGTGCCAGCTCACCTCGGGACGGGAGCTCCTACGAGCAGTACTTC. The chain is built from TRBV18 and TRBJ2-7; perhaps TRBD2 as D (6 bases). The CDR3 totals 15 residues. Per germline, CDR1 KGHSH and CDR2 LQKENI. The V and J ends lost 3 bases and 0 bases respectively, with 12 bases between them.